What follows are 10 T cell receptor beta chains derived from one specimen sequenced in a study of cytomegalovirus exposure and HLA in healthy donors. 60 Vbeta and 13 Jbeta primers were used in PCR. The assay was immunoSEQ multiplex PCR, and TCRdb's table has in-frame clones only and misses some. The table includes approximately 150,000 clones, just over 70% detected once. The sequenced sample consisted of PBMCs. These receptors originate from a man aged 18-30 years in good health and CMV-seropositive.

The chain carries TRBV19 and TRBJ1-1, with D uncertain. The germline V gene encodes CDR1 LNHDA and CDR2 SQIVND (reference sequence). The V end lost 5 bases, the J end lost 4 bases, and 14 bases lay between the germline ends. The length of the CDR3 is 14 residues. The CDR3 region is CASSFLIRGTEAFF. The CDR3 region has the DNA TGTGCCAGTAGTTTCCTAATTCGGGGCACTGAAGCTTTCTTT.

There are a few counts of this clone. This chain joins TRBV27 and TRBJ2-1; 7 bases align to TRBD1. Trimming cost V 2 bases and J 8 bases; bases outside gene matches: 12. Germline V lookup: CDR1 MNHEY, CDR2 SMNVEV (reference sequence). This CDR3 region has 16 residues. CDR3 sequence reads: CASSLRGRGWLHEQFF. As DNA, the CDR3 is TGTGCCAGCAGTTTAAGGGGCAGGGGGTGGCTCCATGAGCAGTTCTTC.

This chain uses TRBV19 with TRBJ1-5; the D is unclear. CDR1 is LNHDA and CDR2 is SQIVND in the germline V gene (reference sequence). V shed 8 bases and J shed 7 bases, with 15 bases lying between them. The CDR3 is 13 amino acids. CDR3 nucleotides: TGTGCCAGTGATCGAGGGTTGGGACAGCCCCAGCATTTT. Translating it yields CASDRGLGQPQHF.

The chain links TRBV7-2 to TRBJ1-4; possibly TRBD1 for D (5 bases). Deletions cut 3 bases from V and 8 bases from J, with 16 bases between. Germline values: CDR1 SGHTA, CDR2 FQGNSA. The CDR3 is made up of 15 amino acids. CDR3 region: CASSFFRGAEEKLFF. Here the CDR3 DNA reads TGTGCCAGCAGCTTTTTTAGGGGCGCGGAGGAAAAACTGTTTTTT.

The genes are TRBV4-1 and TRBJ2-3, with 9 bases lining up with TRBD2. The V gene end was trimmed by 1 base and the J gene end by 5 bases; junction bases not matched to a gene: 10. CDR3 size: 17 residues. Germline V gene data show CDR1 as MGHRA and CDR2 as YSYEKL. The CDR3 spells CASSQGVSGSRGDTQYF. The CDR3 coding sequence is TGCGCCAGCAGCCAAGGTGTTAGCGGGAGCCGGGGAGATACGCAGTATTTT.

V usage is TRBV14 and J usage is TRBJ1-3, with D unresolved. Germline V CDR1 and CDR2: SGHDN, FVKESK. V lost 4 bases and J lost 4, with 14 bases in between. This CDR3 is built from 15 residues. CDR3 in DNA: TGTGCCAGCAGCCTGGGTCGAGGGCCCGGAAACACCATATATTTT. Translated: CASSLGRGPGNTIYF.

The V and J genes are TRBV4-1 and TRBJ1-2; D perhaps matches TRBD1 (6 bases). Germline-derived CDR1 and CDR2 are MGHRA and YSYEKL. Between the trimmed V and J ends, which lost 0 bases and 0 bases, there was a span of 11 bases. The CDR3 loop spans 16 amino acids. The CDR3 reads CASSQDGGTPNYGYTF. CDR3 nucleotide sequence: TGCGCCAGCAGCCAAGATGGGGGCACGCCTAACTATGGCTACACCTTC.

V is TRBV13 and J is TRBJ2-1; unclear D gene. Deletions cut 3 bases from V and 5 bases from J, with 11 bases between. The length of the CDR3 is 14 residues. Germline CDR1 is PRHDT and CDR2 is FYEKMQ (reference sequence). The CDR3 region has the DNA TGTGCCAGCAGCTTGGTGGAGAGAAACAATGAGCAGTTCTTC. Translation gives CASSLVERNNEQFF.

The DNA for the CDR3 is TGTGCCAGCAGCTTAGGGACAGCTCATAATGAAAAACTGTTTTTT. Translating gives CASSLGTAHNEKLFF. The rearrangement uses TRBV7-8 and TRBJ1-4; the D gene is possibly TRBD1 (6 bases). In germline, CDR1 is SGHVS, CDR2 FQNEAQ. V lost 1 base to trimming and J lost 4 bases, with 10 bases between them. The CDR3 has 15 amino acids.

The CDR3 DNA sequence: TGTGCCAGCAGTGAGCAAGCGGGAGGGTCTGGGACCCAGTACTTC. It encodes CASSEQAGGSGTQYF. The gene calls are TRBV6-1 and TRBJ2-5; TRBD2 matches at 10 bases. CDR3 length equals 15 residues. The J segment lost 7 bases and the V segment lost 3 bases, leaving 8 bases of the junction unmatched. Germline values: CDR1 MNHNS, CDR2 SASEGT.